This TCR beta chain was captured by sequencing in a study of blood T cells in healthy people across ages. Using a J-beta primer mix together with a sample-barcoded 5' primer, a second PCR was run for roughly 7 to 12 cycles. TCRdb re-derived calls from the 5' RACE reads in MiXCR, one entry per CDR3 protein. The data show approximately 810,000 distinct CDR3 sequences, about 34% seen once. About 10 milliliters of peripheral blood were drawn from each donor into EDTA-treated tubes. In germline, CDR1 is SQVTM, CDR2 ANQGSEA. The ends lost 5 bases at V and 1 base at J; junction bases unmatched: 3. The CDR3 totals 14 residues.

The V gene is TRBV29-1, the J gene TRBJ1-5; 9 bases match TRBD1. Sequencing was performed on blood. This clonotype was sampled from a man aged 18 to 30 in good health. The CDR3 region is CSVTDRGSNQPQHF. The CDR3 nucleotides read TGCAGCGTTACGGACAGGGGAAGCAATCAGCCCCAGCATTTT.